This T cell receptor (beta chain) appears in the sequencing data of a study of technical replicates of blood from a handful of donors. Generated by immunoSEQ multiplex PCR, the TCRdb table keeps only in-frame clones and is missing some. The data contain about 93,000 clones, 95% of them singletons. CDR1 SGHNT and CDR2 YENEEA come from the germline V gene. V shed 5 bases and J 1 base; nucleotides not matched to a gene: 4. The CDR3 is made up of 14 amino acids. The chain uses TRBV11-3 and TRBJ1-1; 7 bases align to TRBD1. Sequencing input: T cells isolated from PBMCs. This TCR was sampled from a human donor in good health. The CDR3 bases are TGTGCCAGCAGCCCGACAGGGAGGAACACTGAAGCTTTCTTT. It translates to CASSPTGRNTEAFF. Combining the CDR3 with reference TRBV11-3 and TRBJ1-1 gives the whole variable domain EAGVVQSPRYKIIEKKQPVAFWCNPISGHNTLYWYLQNLGQGPELLIRYENEEAVDDSQLPKDRFSAERLKGVDSTLKIQPAELGDSAVYLCASSPTGRNTEAFFGQGTRLTVV.